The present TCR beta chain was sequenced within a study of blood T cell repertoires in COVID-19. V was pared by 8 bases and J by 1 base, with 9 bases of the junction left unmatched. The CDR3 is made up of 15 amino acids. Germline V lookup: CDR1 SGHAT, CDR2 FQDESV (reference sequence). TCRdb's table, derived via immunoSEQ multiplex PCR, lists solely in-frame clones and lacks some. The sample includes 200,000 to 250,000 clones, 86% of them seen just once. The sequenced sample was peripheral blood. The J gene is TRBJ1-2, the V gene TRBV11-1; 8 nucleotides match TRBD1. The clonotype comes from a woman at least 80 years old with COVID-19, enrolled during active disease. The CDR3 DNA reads TGTGCCAGCTCAGTTGCCACAGGGGGTAACTATGGCTACACCTTC. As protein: CASSVATGGNYGYTF.